The rows below give T cell receptor beta chains drawn from one sample of a study of control samples from healthy donors and cancer patients. TCRdb keeps only in-frame clones here, not all; method: immunoSEQ multiplex PCR. Altogether over 80,000 clones are present, 91% being singletons, with the ten largest covering about a sixth. Sequences were obtained from blood. These TCRs come from a man aged 25-45 years in good health. CDR3s include the opening cysteine and the closing phenylalanine or tryptophan. Fields, in order: D gene, J gene, clone size, V gene, CDR3 protein, CDR3 DNA. D genes are given only for firm matches. The size of a clone is reported for some rows only, either as once, few or many, or as a class for expanded clones.

D: -; J: TRBJ1-1; size: -; V: TRBV20-1; CDR3: CSASENTEAFF; DNA: TGCAGTGCTAGTGAGAACACTGAAGCTTTCTTT
D: TRBD1; J: TRBJ1-5; size: -; V: TRBV7-9; CDR3: CASSLGTGPGHQPQHF; DNA: TGTGCCAGCAGCTTGGGGACAGGGCCAGGCCATCAGCCCCAGCATTTT
D: TRBD1; J: TRBJ1-2; size: -; V: TRBV19; CDR3: CASSMDRAGGYTF; DNA: TGTGCCAGTAGTATGGACAGGGCGGGTGGCTACACCTTC
D: -; J: TRBJ1-6; size: few; V: TRBV7-9; CDR3: CASSSTGQNSPLHF; DNA: TGTGCCAGCAGCTCGACAGGCCAAAATTCACCCCTCCACTTT
D: -; J: TRBJ1-2; size: -; V: TRBV15; CDR3: CATSRDPRSQERNGYTF; DNA: TGTGCCACCAGCAGAGATCCGCGATCTCAGGAGCGGAATGGCTACACCTTC
D: TRBD2; J: TRBJ2-1; size: -; V: TRBV7-2; CDR3: CASSLDIGRATYNEQFF; DNA: TGTGCCAGCAGCTTAGATATAGGGAGGGCCACTTACAATGAGCAGTTCTTC
D: -; J: TRBJ2-1; size: -; V: TRBV7-2; CDR3: CASSPSYNEQFF; DNA: TGTGCCAGCAGCCCGTCGTACAATGAGCAGTTCTTC
D: -; J: TRBJ1-3; size: -; V: TRBV25-1; CDR3: CASSAPGPVSGNTIYF; DNA: TGTGCCAGCAGTGCCCCGGGACCGGTCTCTGGAAACACCATATATTTT
D: -; J: TRBJ1-4; size: -; V: TRBV28; CDR3: CASRDPGRGSEKLFF; DNA: TGTGCCAGCAGAGACCCGGGCCGGGGTAGTGAAAAACTGTTTTTT
D: -; J: TRBJ2-1; size: -; V: TRBV29-1; CDR3: CSVGTWSNEQFF; DNA: TGCAGCGTCGGGACGTGGAGCAATGAGCAGTTCTTC